The 28 T cell receptor beta chains listed next were all sequenced from one sample in a study of cytomegalovirus exposure and HLA in healthy donors. PCR primers comprised 60 Vbeta and 13 Jbeta primers. Generated by immunoSEQ multiplex PCR, the TCRdb table keeps only in-frame clones and is missing some. Of over 150,000 clones in the sample, roughly two thirds are singletons; the top ten hold 4% to 5.5%. The sequencing input was PBMCs. Source of these receptors: a woman under 30 in good health and CMV-seropositive.

The rearrangement links TRBV19 to TRBJ1-5; D is undetermined. This CDR3 spans 14 amino acids. Trimming shortened V by 7 bases and J by 0 bases, and 10 bases separated the two germline ends. Germline V gene lookup returns CDR1 LNHDA and CDR2 SQIVND (reference sequence). In DNA form, the CDR3 reads TGTGCCAGTATAGAGTCGAATAGCAATCAGCCCCAGCATTTT. Translation gives CASIESNSNQPQHF. The whole variable domain, remainder taken from reference TRBV19 and TRBJ1-5, is DGGITQSPKYLFRKEGQNVTLSCEQNLNHDAMYWYRQDPGQGLRLIYYSQIVNDFQKGDIAEGYSVSREKKESFPLTVTSAQKNPTAFYLCASIESNSNQPQHFGDGTRLSIL.

The chain combines TRBV28 with TRBJ1-2; possible D gene TRBD1, 5 bases. Germline assignment: CDR1 MDHEN and CDR2 SYDVKM. Trimming shortened V by 3 bases and J by 4 bases, and 30 bases separated the two germline ends. The CDR3 covers 20 residues. The CDR3 DNA follows: TGTGCCAGCAGTTTCTCCCGGGCTGACAGCTCACAAACACTTTTCTATGGCTACACCTTC. It specifies CASSFSRADSSQTLFYGYTF.

The chain carries TRBV7-8 and TRBJ2-3; D remains unclear. Germline assignment: CDR1 SGHVS and CDR2 FQNEAQ. The CDR3 is 13 amino acids. V was clipped by 3 bases and J by 2 bases, with 6 bases between them. As DNA, the CDR3 is TGTGCCAGCAGCTTGAGGCTCACAGATACGCAGTATTTT. The encoded protein is CASSLRLTDTQYF.

The chain recombines TRBV7-9 with TRBJ2-3, with 9 bases lining up with TRBD1. This CDR3 comprises 16 residues. V lost 0 bases and J lost 3; bases outside the gene matches: 4. Germline-derived CDR1 and CDR2 are SEHNR and FQNEAQ (reference sequence). This chain's CDR3 is CASSLAWGQGTDTQYF. The CDR3 region has the DNA TGTGCCAGCAGCTTAGCGTGGGGACAGGGTACAGATACGCAGTATTTT.

The genes are TRBV29-1 and TRBJ2-1; 9 bases match TRBD1. Germline V gene lookup returns CDR1 SQVTM and CDR2 ANQGSEA. This CDR3 is 16 amino acids long. V was clipped by 4 bases and J by 3 bases; unmatched bases: 10. DNA for the CDR3: TGCAGCGTTGGCAATTTGTGGGACAGGGTCTACAATGAGCAGTTCTTC. Its protein product is CSVGNLWDRVYNEQFF.

V and J are TRBV18 and TRBJ2-7; D remains ambiguous. The CDR3 loop spans 13 amino acids. Germline V gene data show CDR1 as KGHSH and CDR2 as LQKENI. The V gene lost 3 bases and the J gene lost 1 base, with 7 bases spanning the gap. This CDR3 is CASSPSASYEQYF. The CDR3 DNA sequence: TGTGCCAGCTCACCGTCAGCGTCCTACGAGCAGTACTTC.

The gene calls are TRBV2 and TRBJ2-7; 8 nucleotides line up with TRBD2. The CDR3 covers 12 residues. Trimming cost V 8 bases and J 5 bases; bases outside gene matches: 5. The germline gives CDR1 SNHLY, CDR2 FYNNEI. CDR3 region: CASRIAGNEQYF. Written as DNA, the CDR3 is TGTGCCAGCCGAATAGCGGGGAACGAGCAGTACTTC.

This clone was seen just once. The chain employs TRBV5-4 and TRBJ2-4; TRBD1 is a possible D gene (5 bases). Trimming removed 4 bases from V and 4 bases from J, with 15 bases in between. The CDR3 consists of 15 residues. CDR1 and CDR2 (germline): SGHNT, YYREEE (reference sequence). The CDR3 is CASSRDSTIKNIQYF. CDR3 coding DNA: TGTGCCAGCAGCCGAGACAGCACTATTAAAAACATTCAGTACTTC.

The rearrangement joins TRBV2 to TRBJ1-2, with D perhaps matching TRBD1 (6 bases). Germline V gene lookup returns CDR1 SNHLY and CDR2 FYNNEI. CDR3 size: 15 residues. Trimming shortened V by 7 bases and J by 4 bases, and 19 bases separated the two germline ends. CDR3 DNA sequence: TGTGCCAGCACTGCCAGGAGTGGGACAATCTATGGCTACACCTTC. Translated: CASTARSGTIYGYTF.

The rearrangement uses TRBV5-4 and TRBJ1-1; D is unclear. The germline V and J ends were trimmed by 3 bases and 10 bases, with 16 bases remaining between them. The CDR3 has 13 amino acids. The germline V gene encodes CDR1 SGHNT and CDR2 YYREEE (reference sequence). CDR3 nucleotide sequence: TGTGCCAGCAGCTCAACCGAGGACTTTAGAGCTTTCTTT. As protein: CASSSTEDFRAFF.

J is TRBJ2-2 and V is TRBV7-9; 13 nucleotides align to TRBD2. Germline assignment: CDR1 SEHNR and CDR2 FQNEAQ (reference sequence). CDR3 length: 18 amino acids. V shed 3 bases and J 4 bases; nucleotides not matched to a gene: 8. As DNA, the CDR3 is TGTGCCAGCAGCTTCGGGACTAGCGGGGTCCGAGGCACCGGGGAGCTGTTTTTT. Protein: CASSFGTSGVRGTGELFF.

This clone was seen only a few times. This chain connects TRBV6-5 to TRBJ1-1; D is unclear. Trimming took 3 bases from V and 1 from J, leaving 6 bases between them. There are 13 residues in the CDR3. Germline V gene sequence: CDR1 MNHEY, CDR2 SVGAGI. The CDR3 sequence: CASSYFQNTEAFF. In DNA, the CDR3 is TGTGCCAGCAGTTATTTCCAGAACACTGAAGCTTTCTTT.

The count of this clone is one. V and J are TRBV29-1 and TRBJ2-1; 11 nucleotides line up with TRBD2. CDR3 length: 13 amino acids. CDR1 SQVTM and CDR2 ANQGSEA come from the germline V gene. Germline trimming cut 4 bases from V and 8 bases from J; bases unmatched to any gene: 4. This chain's CDR3 is CSVGLAGIYEQFF. The CDR3 nucleotides are TGCAGCGTTGGACTAGCGGGGATCTATGAGCAGTTCTTC.

The chain couples TRBV30 to TRBJ1-4; 7 bases fit TRBD1. Germline-derived CDR1 and CDR2 are GTSNPN and SVGIG (reference sequence). The CDR3 consists of 16 residues. J was trimmed by 6 bases and V by 7 bases; bases with no gene match: 17. The DNA of the CDR3 is TGTGCCTTTTCCGTTACAGGGGTTCGTTTCGATGAAAAACTGTTTTTT. Translation: CAFSVTGVRFDEKLFF.

The chain uses TRBV7-6 and TRBJ1-4; 7 bases are shared with TRBD1. Germline trimming cut 5 bases from V and 8 bases from J; bases unmatched to any gene: 11. This CDR3 contains 15 residues. Germline loops: CDR1 SGHVS, CDR2 FNYEAQ. Written as DNA, the CDR3 is TGTGCCAGCAGCCACGGGAAGGGGGCAGGAGAAAAACTGTTTTTT. This sequence encodes CASSHGKGAGEKLFF.

The rearrangement joins TRBV18 to TRBJ2-7; possibly TRBD1 for D (5 bases). Germline CDR1 KGHSH, CDR2 LQKENI. V was shortened by 3 bases and J by 4 bases, with 7 bases between the two germline ends. CDR3 length equals 12 residues. The CDR3 sequence: CASSPRQYEQYF. The CDR3 nucleotides read TGTGCCAGCTCACCTCGACAGTACGAGCAGTACTTC.

This clone appeared once. This sequence joins TRBV2 and TRBJ2-3, with D maybe TRBD2 (5 bases). This CDR3 is 11 amino acids long. Trimming pared 6 bases from V and 5 bases from J, leaving 6 bases between. Germline-derived CDR1 and CDR2 are SNHLY and FYNNEI. DNA of the CDR3: TGTGCCAGCAGGGCGGGAGATACGCAGTATTTT. Amino acid sequence: CASRAGDTQYF. Based on the CDR3 plus reference TRBV2 and TRBJ2-3, the full variable domain is EPEVTQTPSHQVTQMGQEVILRCVPISNHLYFYWYRQILGQKVEFLVSFYNNEISEKSEIFDDQFSVERPDGSNFTLKIRSTKLEDSAMYFCASRAGDTQYFGPGTRLTVL.

This chain links TRBV5-1 with TRBJ2-2, with 13 nucleotides matching TRBD2. The germline V gene encodes CDR1 SGHRS and CDR2 YFSETQ. CDR3 size: 17 residues. The trim removed 7 bases at V and 6 bases at J, leaving 12 bases unmatched. CDR3 bases: TGCGCCAGCGGAAAACTAGCGGGGGGGCTTACGTCCGGGGAGCTGTTTTTT. Its protein is CASGKLAGGLTSGELFF.

This chain joins TRBV2 and TRBJ1-2, with TRBD1 as a possible D gene (5 bases). CDR1 and CDR2 from the germline V gene are SNHLY and FYNNEI. CDR3 length: 12 amino acids. The ends were cut back, 8 bases at V and 2 bases at J, with 9 bases in the middle. CDR3 coding DNA: TGTGCCAGCGGAGGGGCGAACTATGGCTACACCTTC. Amino acids: CASGGANYGYTF.

This clone showed up just a few times. The gene calls are TRBV18 and TRBJ1-3; 7 positions match TRBD1. This CDR3 has 15 amino acids. Germline V CDR1 and CDR2: KGHSH, LQKENI. Trimming took 3 bases from V and 3 from J; bases not matched to a gene: 5. The CDR3 bases are TGTGCCAGCTCACCCGGACAGGTCGGTGGAAACACCATATATTTT. Translating it yields CASSPGQVGGNTIYF. Variable domain in full (rest from reference TRBV18 and TRBJ1-3): NAGVMQNPRHLVRRRGQEARLRCSPMKGHSHVYWYRQLPEEGLKFMVYLQKENIIDESGMPKERFSAEFPKEGPSILRIQQVVRGDSAAYFCASSPGQVGGNTIYFGEGSWLTVV.

The count of this clone is one. The gene calls are TRBV6-5 and TRBJ2-3; D possibly corresponds to TRBD2 (5 bases). The CDR3 is made up of 14 amino acids. Germline CDR1 and CDR2: MNHEY and SVGAGI. Trimming removed 3 bases from V and 5 bases from J, with 12 bases in between. The DNA for the CDR3 is TGTGCCAGCAGTTATCGGGAATCCGGAGATACGCAGTATTTT. It translates to CASSYRESGDTQYF.

The V call is TRBV7-9, the J call TRBJ2-3; 8 positions agree with TRBD2. The germline V gene encodes CDR1 SEHNR and CDR2 FQNEAQ (reference sequence). The CDR3 runs 16 residues. With V trimmed by 0 bases and J by 6 bases, 8 bases remained unmatched. CDR3 region: CASSLAPLAVGDTQYF. Here the CDR3 DNA reads TGTGCCAGCAGCTTAGCCCCACTAGCGGTTGGGGATACGCAGTATTTT.

This chain uses TRBV7-9 with TRBJ1-1; D possibly corresponds to TRBD1 (5 bases). Germline assignment: CDR1 SEHNR and CDR2 FQNEAQ (reference sequence). V lost 1 base, J lost 9 bases, and 12 bases lay in between. The CDR3 has 13 amino acids. The CDR3 protein is CASSLEVGAKAFF. CDR3 DNA sequence: TGTGCCAGCAGCTTAGAAGTAGGGGCGAAAGCTTTCTTT.

Only one count was recorded for this clone. This chain connects TRBV29-1 to TRBJ1-2, with a weak D call TRBD1 (5 bases). The CDR3 has 12 amino acids. V was shortened by 7 bases and J by 3 bases, with 12 bases between the two germline ends. CDR1 and CDR2 from the germline V gene are SQVTM and ANQGSEA. Written as DNA, the CDR3 is TGCAGCGCGGGGGATTTCGACTATGGCTACACCTTC. Protein sequence: CSAGDFDYGYTF.

The chain couples TRBV11-1 to TRBJ1-4, with a weak D call TRBD1 (5 bases). V lost 4 bases, J lost 7 bases, and 13 bases lay in between. Germline CDR1 reads SGHAT; CDR2 reads FQDESV (reference sequence). The CDR3 runs to 14 residues. The CDR3 loop is CASSSLLRVEKLFF. CDR3 DNA: TGTGCCAGCAGCTCGTTACTCAGGGTTGAAAAACTGTTTTTT.

This chain links TRBV4-1 with TRBJ2-1; 13 bases fit TRBD2. The CDR3 has 18 amino acids. Per the germline V gene, CDR1 is MGHRA and CDR2 is YSYEKL. V shed 4 bases and J 3 bases; nucleotides not matched to a gene: 9. This chain's CDR3 is CASSLAGLAGSNYNEQFF. CDR3 DNA sequence: TGCGCCAGCAGCCTTGCGGGACTAGCGGGATCCAACTACAATGAGCAGTTCTTC.

The CDR3 sequence: CAWSVSLGAGDAYNEQFF. In DNA, the CDR3 is TGTGCCTGGAGTGTATCACTTGGAGCGGGAGACGCATACAATGAGCAGTTCTTC. This chain joins TRBV30 and TRBJ2-1; TRBD2 matches 8 bases. The germline gives CDR1 GTSNPN, CDR2 SVGIG (reference sequence). The V and J ends lost 0 bases and 4 bases, in that order; junction bases with no gene match: 14. The CDR3 consists of 18 residues.

The J gene is TRBJ1-6, the V gene TRBV27, with 9 bases lining up with TRBD1. V was clipped by 6 bases and J by 7 bases; unmatched bases: 7. CDR1 and CDR2 from the germline V gene are MNHEY and SMNVEV (reference sequence). The CDR3 has 15 amino acids. As DNA, the CDR3 is TGTGCCAGCAGCTCCACGGGACAGGGCAATTCACCCCTCCACTTT. It specifies CASSSTGQGNSPLHF.